Described below is a single T cell receptor beta chain sequence and its context. The source of the sample is a study of blood T cell repertoires in COVID-19. Study background: From the United States, Italy and Spain came samples of acute and convalescent COVID-19. Sources were T cells, B-cell-depleted T cells, or PBMCs; the material itself was cDNA or gDNA.

Losses at the gene ends were 3 bases for V and 4 bases for J; bases not matched to a gene: 3. The CDR3 contains 14 residues. The germline V gene encodes CDR1 LNHDA and CDR2 SQIVND (reference sequence). How the authors handled the data: Cell counts per sample came from amplifying reference gene primers. Sequencing was performed with immunoSEQ multiplex PCR; in TCRdb, only in-frame clones are kept and a portion is missing. V, J and clone size reflect that table, while D and trimming were determined from the DNA. Here the sample spans about 82,000 clones, about 82% being singletons. The sequence was obtained from a man older than 75 with active or convalescent COVID-19. Sequencing was done on a sample of peripheral blood. V is TRBV19 and J is TRBJ2-1, with 7 bases that match TRBD2. CDR3 protein: CASSIEGLYNEQFF. The CDR3 nucleotides are TGTGCCAGTAGTATTGAGGGACTATACAATGAGCAGTTCTTC.